This T cell receptor beta chain came from a study of control samples from healthy donors and cancer patients. The CDR3 contains 15 residues. The germline gives CDR1 MDHEN, CDR2 SYDVKM. Trimming cost V 3 bases and J 1 base, with 12 bases left between them. The repertoire was sequenced with immunoSEQ multiplex PCR; TCRdb's copy has only in-frame clones and lacks some. The sample carries around 75,000 clones, 92% recorded once. The chain has TRBV28 and TRBJ1-1; no definite D call. Sequenced input: blood. The TCR comes from a woman in her sixties or seventies in good health. CDR3 residues: CASSFFGVGNTEAFF. The CDR3 DNA reads TGTGCCAGCAGTTTCTTTGGGGTAGGGAACACTGAAGCTTTCTTT.